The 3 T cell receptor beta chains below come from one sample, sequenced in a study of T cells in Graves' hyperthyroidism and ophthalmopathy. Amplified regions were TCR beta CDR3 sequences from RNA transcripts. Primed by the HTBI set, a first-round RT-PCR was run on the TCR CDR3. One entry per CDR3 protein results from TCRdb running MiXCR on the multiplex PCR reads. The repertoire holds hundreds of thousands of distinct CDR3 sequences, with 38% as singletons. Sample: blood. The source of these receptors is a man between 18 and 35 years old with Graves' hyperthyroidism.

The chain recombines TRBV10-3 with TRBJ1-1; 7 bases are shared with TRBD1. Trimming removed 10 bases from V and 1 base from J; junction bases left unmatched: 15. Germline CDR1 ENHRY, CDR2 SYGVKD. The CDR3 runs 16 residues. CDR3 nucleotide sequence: TGTGCCAGTGGATACGGGACAGCTTATTCGAACACTGAAGCTTTCTTT. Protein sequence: CASGYGTAYSNTEAFF.

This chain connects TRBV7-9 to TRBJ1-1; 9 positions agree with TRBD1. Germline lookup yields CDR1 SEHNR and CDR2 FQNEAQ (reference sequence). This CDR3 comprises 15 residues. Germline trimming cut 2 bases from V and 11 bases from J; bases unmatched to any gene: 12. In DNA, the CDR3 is TGTGCCAGCAGCTTACCGGGACAGGGCGACCCTTGGGCTTTCTTT. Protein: CASSLPGQGDPWAFF.

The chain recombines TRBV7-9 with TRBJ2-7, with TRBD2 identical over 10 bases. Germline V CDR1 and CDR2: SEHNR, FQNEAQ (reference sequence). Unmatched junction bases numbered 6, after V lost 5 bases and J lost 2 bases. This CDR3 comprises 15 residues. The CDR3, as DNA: TGTGCCAGCAGCCCTAGCGGGAGAGACCCCTACGAGCAGTACTTC. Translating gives CASSPSGRDPYEQYF.